The 16 T cell receptor beta chains listed next were all sequenced from one sample in a study of PD-1 blockade in classical Hodgkin lymphoma. Each patient's relapse followed autologous stem cell transplantation, and brentuximab vedotin exposure varied. The assay was immunoSEQ multiplex PCR, and TCRdb's table has in-frame clones only and misses some. The sample includes 20,000 to 25,000 clones, 60% to 85% of them seen just once. The source material was peripheral blood mononuclear cells (PBMCs), sampled before the second cycle of nivolumab. The receptor set was obtained from a human donor with classical Hodgkin lymphoma.

V is TRBV7-9 and J is TRBJ1-3, with D possibly TRBD1 on 5 matching bases. Trimming took 2 bases from V and 2 from J, leaving 10 bases between them. The CDR3 consists of 15 residues. Germline loops: CDR1 SEHNR, CDR2 FQNEAQ (reference sequence). The CDR3 here is CASSLFAGAGNTIYF. CDR3 coding DNA: TGTGCCAGCAGCTTATTCGCGGGGGCTGGAAACACCATATATTTT.

This chain connects TRBV15 to TRBJ2-3; D unresolved. This CDR3 has 13 residues. Per germline, CDR1 LNHNV and CDR2 YYDKDF (reference sequence). V dropped 3 bases and J dropped 11 bases, with 15 bases sitting between them. The CDR3 protein is CATSSGPVELQYF. The CDR3 DNA sequence: TGTGCCACCAGCAGCGGGCCCGTAGAACTGCAGTATTTT.

The chain is built from TRBV5-1 and TRBJ2-5; D unresolved. The last part of the DNA fits TRBJ2-7 better; the J call may be wrong. The CDR3 spans 13 residues. CDR1 is SGHRS and CDR2 is YFSETQ in the germline V gene. In DNA, the CDR3 is TGCGCCAGCAGCTTCGGCAGGACCTACGAGCAGTACTTC. Protein: CASSFGRTYEQYF.

Judged by abundance, this clone is medium-sized. Other DNA sequences in this sample translate to the same CDR3. In DNA form, the CDR3 reads TGCGCCAGCAGCCAAAGACTCTCTGGAAACACCATATATTTT. Its protein is CASSQRLSGNTIYF. This rearrangement joins TRBV4-3 to TRBJ1-3; D is uncertain. V was clipped by 2 bases and J by 0 bases, with 5 bases between them. CDR3 length: 14 amino acids. Germline V CDR1 and CDR2: LGHNA, YSLEER.

This chain joins TRBV11-2 and TRBJ1-1; D is perhaps TRBD1 (6 bases). Germline V lookup: CDR1 SGHAT, CDR2 FQNNGV. This CDR3 contains 13 residues. V was shortened by 3 bases and J by 3 bases, with 8 bases between the two germline ends. CDR3 coding DNA: TGTGCCAGCAGCTTGCAGGGGTACACTGAAGCTTTCTTT. It translates to CASSLQGYTEAFF. The entire variable domain, with the rest obtained from reference TRBV11-2 and TRBJ1-1, is as follows: EAGVAQSPRYKIIEKRQSVAFWCNPISGHATLYWYQQILGQGPKLLIQFQNNGVVDDSQLPKDRFSAERLKGVDSTLKIQPAKLEDSAVYLCASSLQGYTEAFFGQGTRLTVV.

The chain employs TRBV4-1 and TRBJ1-2; D ambiguous. CDR3 length: 15 amino acids. The V gene's germline CDR1 is MGHRA and CDR2 YSYEKL. Trimming left V 0 bases short and J 3 bases short, with 11 bases between. DNA for the CDR3: TGCGCCAGCAGCCAAGAAATGCCCTCTGACTATGGCTACACCTTC. Amino acids: CASSQEMPSDYGYTF.

CDR3 loop: CASSSREPYEQYF. CDR3 sequence (DNA): TGTGCCAGCAGCTCGCGGGAACCCTACGAGCAGTACTTC. The V gene is TRBV11-2, the J gene TRBJ2-7, with D perhaps matching TRBD2 (6 bases). V was cut by 4 bases and J by 2 bases, with 9 bases left in between. This CDR3 spans 13 amino acids. The germline V gene encodes CDR1 SGHAT and CDR2 FQNNGV.

The chain combines TRBV9 with TRBJ1-1; TRBD1 matches at 7 bases. Trimming removed 0 bases from V and 4 bases from J; junction bases left unmatched: 3. CDR1 and CDR2 (germline): SGDLS, YYNGEE. This CDR3 is 14 amino acids long. The CDR3 sequence is CASSVGGQRTEAFF. The CDR3 bases are TGTGCCAGCAGCGTAGGGGGACAGCGCACTGAAGCTTTCTTT.

V gene TRBV28 combines with J gene TRBJ1-2; 8 positions agree with TRBD1. The CDR3 sequence is 15 residues long. J lost 4 bases, V lost 2 bases, and 6 bases had no gene match. Per germline, CDR1 MDHEN and CDR2 SYDVKM. CDR3: CASSLLGQGGYGYTF. CDR3 in DNA: TGTGCCAGCAGTTTACTCGGACAGGGAGGCTATGGCTACACCTTC.

Only one count was recorded for this clone. The chain carries TRBV11-2 and TRBJ2-2; 7 bases line up with TRBD2. CDR3 length: 15 amino acids. CDR1 and CDR2 from the germline V gene are SGHAT and FQNNGV. V gave up 5 bases and J gave up 5 bases; unmatched junction bases: 8. CDR3 loop: CASSPVRGETGELFF. CDR3 DNA sequence: TGTGCCAGCAGCCCAGTCCGGGGGGAGACCGGGGAGCTGTTTTTT.

J is TRBJ2-1 and V is TRBV7-9; possibly TRBD2 for D (5 bases). CDR3 size: 14 residues. Germline CDR1 is SEHNR and CDR2 is FQNEAQ (reference sequence). V lost 5 bases, J lost 7 bases, and 15 bases lay in between. This CDR3 reads CASSPGGSSNEQFF. Written as DNA, the CDR3 is TGTGCCAGCAGCCCAGGTGGGAGTTCAAATGAGCAGTTCTTC.

About this clone itself: Other DNA sequences in this sample translate to the same CDR3. This chain connects TRBV28 to TRBJ1-5, with D possibly matching TRBD1 (5 bases). Germline CDR1 and CDR2: MDHEN and SYDVKM. V was shortened by 3 bases and J by 6 bases, with 12 bases between the two germline ends. This CDR3 comprises 14 residues. This chain's CDR3 is CASSFSGNGQPQHF. The CDR3 coding sequence is TGTGCCAGCAGTTTTTCAGGGAACGGTCAGCCCCAGCATTTT.

This chain joins TRBV18 and TRBJ1-1; D is uncertain. The CDR3 is 14 residues long. Trimming cost V 2 bases and J 0 bases, with 7 bases left between them. Germline V CDR1 and CDR2: KGHSH, LQKENI. The chain's CDR3 is CASSPGTMNTEAFF. The CDR3, as DNA: TGTGCCAGCTCACCAGGTACAATGAACACTGAAGCTTTCTTT.

The genes are TRBV10-2 and TRBJ1-1, with D unclear. The CDR3 spans 13 residues. CDR1 and CDR2 (germline): WSHSY, SAAADI. V was pared by 0 bases and J by 10 bases, with 12 bases between. The chain's CDR3 is CASSESQFNRAFF. CDR3 in DNA: TGCGCCAGCAGTGAGTCACAGTTTAATCGAGCTTTCTTT.

In the case of this clone: Relative to the germline gene, one junction end is altered; a read error may explain this. The chain links TRBV7-7 to TRBJ2-5; 10 bases align to TRBD1. Germline-derived CDR1 and CDR2 are SSHAT and FNYEAQ (reference sequence). This CDR3 region has 13 residues. This CDR3 is CASSPGQGGTQYF. The DNA for the CDR3 is TGTGCTAGCAGCCCCGGACAGGGGGGGACCCAGTACTTC.

The chain uses TRBV19 and TRBJ2-7; 7 bases fit TRBD1. Trimming removed 6 bases from V and 9 bases from J; junction bases left unmatched: 11. This CDR3 is 13 amino acids long. Germline loops: CDR1 LNHDA, CDR2 SQIVND (reference sequence). CDR3 residues: CASSVTGTDGQYF. CDR3 DNA sequence: TGTGCCAGTAGCGTAACCGGGACAGATGGGCAGTACTTC.